This TCR beta chain was identified in a study of blood T cell repertoires in COVID-19. Study summary: The United States, Italy and Spain were the sources of the acute and convalescent COVID-19 samples. T cells, B-cell-depleted T cells, or PBMCs supplied cDNA or gDNA.

The V gene end was trimmed by 3 bases and the J gene end by 7 bases; junction bases not matched to a gene: 7. CDR3 size: 15 residues. Germline CDR1 SGHNT, CDR2 YYREEE (reference sequence). The method was immunoSEQ multiplex PCR; TCRdb's version includes in-frame clones alone and lacks a portion of them. The sample records roughly 97,000 clones, 76% being singletons. The sequenced sample was peripheral blood. The receptor was derived from a man aged 70 or older with acute or convalescent COVID-19. The rearrangement uses TRBV5-4 and TRBJ2-2; 9 bases agree with TRBD1. The CDR3 DNA sequence: TGTGCCAGCAGCTCCAGGACAGGGGACTACGGGGAGCTGTTTTTT. Amino acid sequence: CASSSRTGDYGELFF.